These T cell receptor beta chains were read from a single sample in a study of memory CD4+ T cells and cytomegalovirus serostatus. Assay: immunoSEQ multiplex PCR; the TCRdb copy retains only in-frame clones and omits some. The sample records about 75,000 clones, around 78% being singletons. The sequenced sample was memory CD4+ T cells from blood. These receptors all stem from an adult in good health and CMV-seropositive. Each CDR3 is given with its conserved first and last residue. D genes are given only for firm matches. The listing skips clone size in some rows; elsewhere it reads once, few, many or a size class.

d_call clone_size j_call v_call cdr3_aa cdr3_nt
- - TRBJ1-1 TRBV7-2 CASSLEAGREAFF TGTGCCAGCAGCTTAGAAGCAGGGCGTGAAGCTTTCTTT
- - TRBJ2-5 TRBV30 CAWSVIGKETQYF TGTGCCTGGAGTGTAATAGGGAAAGAGACCCAGTACTTC
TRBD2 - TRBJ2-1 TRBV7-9 CASSQKLGGATYNEQFF TGTGCCAGCAGTCAAAAGCTCGGGGGGGCAACCTACAATGAGCAGTTCTTC
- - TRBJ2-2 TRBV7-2 CASSSNTGELFF TGTGCCAGCAGCTCGAACACCGGGGAGCTGTTTTTT
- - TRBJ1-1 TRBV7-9 CASSLEIGLAEAFF TGTGCCAGCAGCTTAGAAATTGGGTTGGCTGAAGCTTTCTTT
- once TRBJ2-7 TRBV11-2 CATAEGWISYEQYF TGTGCCACCGCCGAGGGGTGGATCTCCTACGAGCAGTACTTC
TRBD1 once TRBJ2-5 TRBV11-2 CASSLGQGGQTQYF TGTGCCAGCAGCTTAGGACAGGGTGGCCAGACCCAGTACTTC
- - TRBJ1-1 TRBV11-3 CASSPSGMDGAFF TGTGCCAGCAGCCCAAGTGGTATGGATGGGGCTTTCTTT
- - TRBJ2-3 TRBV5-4 CASSSGDTQYF TGTGCCAGCAGCTCGGGGGATACGCAGTATTTT
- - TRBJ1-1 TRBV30 CAWRPSRDVEAFF TGTGCCTGGAGGCCCTCCCGGGACGTTGAAGCTTTCTTT
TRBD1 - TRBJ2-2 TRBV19 CASDRVGTGELFF TGTGCCAGTGACAGGGTTGGAACCGGGGAGCTGTTTTTT
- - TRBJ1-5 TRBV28 CAIEGSGNQPQHF TGTGCCATAGAGGGATCGGGCAATCAGCCCCAGCATTTT
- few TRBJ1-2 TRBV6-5 CASSYEAYYGYTF TGTGCCAGCAGTTACGAGGCCTACTATGGCTACACCTTC
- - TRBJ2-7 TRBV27 CATSDRTYEQYF TGTGCCACCTCTGACAGGACTTACGAGCAGTACTTC
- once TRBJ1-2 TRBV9 CASSVGPGLSYGYTF TGTGCCAGCAGCGTAGGCCCAGGACTCTCCTATGGCTACACCTTC
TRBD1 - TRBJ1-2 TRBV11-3 CASRIQGATGYTF TGTGCCAGCAGAATCCAGGGGGCGACGGGCTACACCTTC
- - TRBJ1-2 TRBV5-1 CASSLDGDYGYTF TGCGCCAGCAGCTTGGACGGAGACTATGGCTACACCTTC
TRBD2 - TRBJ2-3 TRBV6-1 CASSAVGGTDTQYF TGTGCCAGCAGTGCAGTGGGGGGGACAGATACGCAGTATTTT
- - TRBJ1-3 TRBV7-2 CASSFNLGNTIYF TGTGCCAGCAGCTTTAACCTTGGAAACACCATATATTTT
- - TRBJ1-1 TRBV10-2 CASSDPGGSNTEAFF TGCGCCAGCAGTGACCCGGGGGGTTCCAACACTGAAGCTTTCTTT
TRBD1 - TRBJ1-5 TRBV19 CASSNSRGRGTKRQPQHF TGTGCCAGTAGCAACTCCAGGGGCAGGGGGACAAAGCGTCAGCCCCAGCATTTT
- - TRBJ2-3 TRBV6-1 CASSVVSEGTDTQYF TGTGCCAGCAGTGTCGTTAGCGAAGGTACAGATACGCAGTATTTT
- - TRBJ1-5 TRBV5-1 CASSLARGGGNQPQHF TGCGCCAGCAGCTTGGCCCGAGGAGGGGGCAATCAGCCCCAGCATTTT
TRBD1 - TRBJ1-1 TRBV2 CASTWLQGDTEAFF TGTGCCAGCACCTGGTTGCAGGGGGACACTGAAGCTTTCTTT
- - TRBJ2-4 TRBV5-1 CASSFGNIQYF TGCGCCAGCAGCTTCGGAAACATTCAGTACTTC
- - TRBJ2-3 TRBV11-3 CASSSSLSTDTQYF TGTGCCAGCAGCTCCTCACTTAGCACAGATACGCAGTATTTT
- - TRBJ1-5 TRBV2 CASRRDSNQPQHF TGTGCCAGCCGCCGCGATAGCAATCAGCCCCAGCATTTT
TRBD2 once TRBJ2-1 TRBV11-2 CASSFQRGAGEQFF TGTGCCAGCAGCTTCCAGCGGGGGGCGGGTGAGCAGTTCTTC
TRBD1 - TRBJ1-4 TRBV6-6 CARRGTVEKLFF TGTGCCAGGAGGGGGACAGTTGAAAAACTGTTTTTT
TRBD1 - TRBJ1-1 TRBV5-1 CASSLRAGTGNTEAFF TGCGCCAGCAGCTTGCGTGCCGGGACAGGGAACACTGAAGCTTTCTTT
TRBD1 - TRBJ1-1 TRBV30 CAWNVDRRTEAFF TGTGCCTGGAATGTGGACAGGAGGACTGAAGCTTTCTTT
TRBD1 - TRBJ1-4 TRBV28 CASSSPQGAYNEKLFF TGTGCCAGCAGTTCCCCACAGGGGGCCTATAATGAAAAACTGTTTTTT
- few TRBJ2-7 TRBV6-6 CAVRGYSYEQYF TGTGCCGTGCGCGGGTACTCCTACGAGCAGTACTTC
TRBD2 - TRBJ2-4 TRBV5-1 CASSLRGTSGTNIQYF TGCGCCAGCAGCTTGAGGGGGACTAGCGGGACCAACATTCAGTACTTC